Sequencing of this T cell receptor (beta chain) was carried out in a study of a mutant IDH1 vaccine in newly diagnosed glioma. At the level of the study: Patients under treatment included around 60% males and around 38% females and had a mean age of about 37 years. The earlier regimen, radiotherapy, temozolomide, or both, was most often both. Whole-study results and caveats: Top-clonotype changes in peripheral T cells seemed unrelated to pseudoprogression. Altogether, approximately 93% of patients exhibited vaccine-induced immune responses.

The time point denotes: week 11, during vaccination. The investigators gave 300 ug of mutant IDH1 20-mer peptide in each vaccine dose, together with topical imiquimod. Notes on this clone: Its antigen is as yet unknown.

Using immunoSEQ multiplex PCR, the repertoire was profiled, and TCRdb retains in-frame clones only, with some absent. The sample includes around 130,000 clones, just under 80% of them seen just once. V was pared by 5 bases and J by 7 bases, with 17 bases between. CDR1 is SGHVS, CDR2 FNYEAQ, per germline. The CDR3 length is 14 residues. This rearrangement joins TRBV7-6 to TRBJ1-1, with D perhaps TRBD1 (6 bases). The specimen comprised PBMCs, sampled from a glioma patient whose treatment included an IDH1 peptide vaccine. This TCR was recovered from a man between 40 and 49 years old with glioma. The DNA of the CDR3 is TGTGCCAGCAGCGAACAGGGAAGGGGCGGTGAAGCTTTCTTT. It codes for CASSEQGRGGEAFF.